Presented here are 2 T cell receptor beta chains from one specimen sequenced in a study of graft-versus-host responses after intestinal transplantation. The repertoire was sequenced with immunoSEQ multiplex PCR; TCRdb's copy has only in-frame clones and lacks some. Of around 110,000 clones detected, about nine tenths appear once; the ten largest clones hold approximately 0.17%. No antigen has been assigned to these receptors. Sequences were derived from unstimulated CD4+ T cells sorted from spleen or lymph node cells, sampled before intestinal transplant. The source of these receptors is a human donor who received an intestinal transplant.

The CDR3 DNA sequence: TGTGCCAGCAGTTACGGGGAGCGCTATGGCTACACCTTC. This encodes CASSYGERYGYTF. This chain joins TRBV6-5 and TRBJ1-2; D remains unclear. In germline, CDR1 is MNHEY, CDR2 SVGAGI. This CDR3 spans 13 amino acids. V was clipped by 2 bases and J by 4 bases, with 8 bases between them.

V is TRBV27 and J is TRBJ2-4; D possibly corresponds to TRBD2 (7 bases). The germline V gene has CDR1 MNHEY and CDR2 SMNVEV (reference sequence). The CDR3 is 16 amino acids. With 6 bases removed from V and 3 bases from J, the gap between germline ends came to 18 bases. The CDR3 protein is CASSPRGGLSKNIQYF. CDR3 DNA sequence: TGTGCCAGCAGCCCGAGGGGGGGCCTGAGCAAAAACATTCAGTACTTC.